The 27 T cell receptor beta chains below were found in one sample sequenced in a study of regulatory T cells in long-lasting Graves disease. As to time point: newly diagnosed GD, antithyroid drugs for less than 3 months. With RNA extracted from PBMCs as input, the TCR library was made. Arm-PCR of CDR3 regions with iRepertoire HTBI primers generated TCR beta libraries. One entry per CDR3 protein results from TCRdb running MiXCR on the multiplex PCR reads. The sample has 350,000 to 450,000 distinct CDR3 sequences; about 11% are singletons. These data were also reused for a study on T cells in Graves' hyperthyroidism and ophthalmopathy.

Sequences were derived from peripheral blood mononuclear cells (PBMCs), sampled at new diagnosis, from a patient treated with antithyroid drugs. The receptors were sampled from a woman aged 18-35 years with Graves disease.

The table lists this clonotype with a few counts. The chain uses TRBV7-3 and TRBJ2-3; either TRBD1 or TRBD2 may supply D (6 bases each). Germline CDR1 and CDR2: SGHTA and FQGTGA. The CDR3 covers 14 residues. The V gene lost 1 base and the J gene lost 5 bases, with 10 bases spanning the gap. CDR3 nucleotide sequence: TGTGCCAGCAGCTTAATCGGGGGCATAGATACGCAGTATTTT. Protein sequence: CASSLIGGIDTQYF.

This chain links TRBV7-9 with TRBJ2-1; D perhaps matches TRBD2 (6 bases). The CDR3 totals 15 residues. V was trimmed by 5 bases and J by 5 bases, leaving 16 bases between them. Germline values: CDR1 SEHNR, CDR2 FQNEAQ (reference sequence). The CDR3 nucleotides are TGTGCCAGCAGCCCGGAGTTGTGGGGGGACAATGAGCAGTTCTTC. Translating gives CASSPELWGDNEQFF. The whole variable domain, filled in from reference TRBV7-9 and TRBJ2-1, reads DTGVSQNPRHKITKRGQNVTFRCDPISEHNRLYWYRQTLGQGPEFLTYFQNEAQLEKSRLLSDRFSAERPKGSFSTLEIQRTEQGDSAMYLCASSPELWGDNEQFFGPGTRLTVL.

The sample holds many counts of this clonotype. The chain recombines TRBV6-4 with TRBJ2-2; TRBD2 matches 10 bases. The CDR3 runs 17 residues. V dropped 3 bases and J dropped 0; count of bases not matched to a gene: 4. The V gene's germline CDR1 is MRHNA and CDR2 SNTAGT. CDR3: CASSESSGRSNTGELFF. In nucleotides, the CDR3 is TGTGCCAGCAGTGAGTCTAGCGGGAGATCGAACACCGGGGAGCTGTTTTTT.

The rearrangement uses TRBV9 and TRBJ2-3; 9 nucleotides line up with TRBD2. Germline V gene data show CDR1 as SGDLS and CDR2 as YYNGEE. The CDR3 totals 18 residues. J gave up 2 bases and V 1 base, and 11 bases lay outside the gene matches. The CDR3 sequence: CASSVPEASGVDTDTQYF. The CDR3 nucleotides read TGTGCCAGCAGCGTACCCGAGGCTAGCGGGGTTGACACAGATACGCAGTATTTT.

This clonotype was seen many times. The V call is TRBV28, the J call TRBJ2-7; no definite D call. Germline CDR1 is MDHEN and CDR2 is SYDVKM. Trimming took 4 bases from V and 2 from J, leaving 18 bases between them. CDR3 length: 16 residues. CDR3 loop: CASSYFPRDTPYEQYF. The CDR3 coding sequence is TGTGCCAGCAGTTACTTCCCCAGAGACACGCCCTACGAGCAGTACTTC.

The gene calls are TRBV7-2 and TRBJ1-4; D is unresolved. With 3 bases removed from V and 7 bases from J, the gap between germline ends came to 12 bases. Germline V gives CDR1 SGHTA, CDR2 FQGNSA. The CDR3 spans 14 residues. The CDR3 region has the DNA TGTGCCAGCAGCTTCCGGGTCTCGGGTGAAAAACTGTTTTTT. The encoded protein is CASSFRVSGEKLFF.

This clonotype was seen many times. The chain is built from TRBV11-2 and TRBJ2-5; 12 nucleotides align to TRBD2. Germline assignment: CDR1 SGHAT and CDR2 FQNNGV. There are 17 residues in the CDR3. V gave up 4 bases and J gave up 1 base; unmatched junction bases: 7. The CDR3 DNA reads as TGTGCCAGCAGCTCGCATCTAGCGGGAGGGCCCCAAGAGACCCAGTACTTC. It encodes CASSSHLAGGPQETQYF.

This clonotype was detected ten times or more. The chain is built from TRBV7-2 and TRBJ2-3; 9 bases map to TRBD2. Germline loops: CDR1 SGHTA, CDR2 FQGNSA. The trim removed 3 bases at V and 4 bases at J, leaving 2 bases unmatched. The CDR3 runs 14 residues. CDR3 sequence: CASSFLAGPDTQYF. CDR3 coding DNA: TGTGCCAGCAGCTTCCTAGCGGGGCCAGATACGCAGTATTTT.

This sequence joins TRBV2 and TRBJ2-1; possibly TRBD2 for D (5 bases). Trimming took 5 bases from V and 7 from J, leaving 9 bases between them. Germline V gene data show CDR1 as SNHLY and CDR2 as FYNNEI. The CDR3 spans 12 residues. The CDR3 nucleotides are TGTGCCAGCAGTTACGGGAATAATGAGCAGTTCTTC. The encoded protein is CASSYGNNEQFF.

The table lists this clonotype with many counts. The V and J genes are TRBV2 and TRBJ1-5; D gene unclear. In germline, CDR1 is SNHLY, CDR2 FYNNEI. Trimming removed 3 bases from V and 2 bases from J, with 8 bases in between. CDR3 length: 14 residues. The CDR3 spells CASSDARRNQPQHF. The CDR3 DNA reads as TGTGCCAGCAGTGATGCCAGGCGCAATCAGCCCCAGCATTTT.

This clonotype was detected only once. This clone may be a read error of a much larger clone one base away. This rearrangement joins TRBV29-1 to TRBJ2-2; TRBD2 aligns across 7 bases. V shed 7 bases and J 1 base; nucleotides not matched to a gene: 6. The CDR3 has 14 residues. Germline CDR1 reads SQVTM; CDR2 reads ANQGSEA. The CDR3 nucleotides read TGCAGCGGTTTGGGGGGGAGGAACACCGGGGAGCTGTTTTTT. Its translation: CSGLGGRNTGELFF.

The V and J genes are TRBV13 and TRBJ2-7; TRBD2 matches at 13 bases. Germline loops: CDR1 PRHDT, CDR2 FYEKMQ (reference sequence). The CDR3 contains 19 residues. The trim removed 5 bases at V and 4 bases at J, leaving 17 bases unmatched. The CDR3 region is CASSPIRLAGGHRGYEQYF. The CDR3 nucleotides read TGTGCCAGCAGCCCGATACGACTAGCGGGAGGCCACCGCGGATACGAGCAGTACTTC.

V usage is TRBV5-1 and J usage is TRBJ2-3; perhaps TRBD1 as D (5 bases). This CDR3 has 12 residues. With 4 bases removed from V and 6 bases from J, the gap between germline ends came to 9 bases. Germline V lookup: CDR1 SGHRS, CDR2 YFSETQ. CDR3 loop: CASSPDMDTQYF. The CDR3 DNA reads TGCGCCAGCAGCCCGGACATGGATACGCAGTATTTT.

This clonotype appeared many times. This rearrangement joins TRBV6-1 to TRBJ2-1, with TRBD2 matching over 12 bases. The V segment lost 6 bases and the J segment 2 bases; nucleotides outside the gene matches: 5. The V gene's germline CDR1 is MNHNS and CDR2 SASEGT. This CDR3 is 16 amino acids long. The CDR3 DNA sequence: TGTGCCAGCAGGGATCCTAGCGGGGGGGCCTACAATGAGCAGTTCTTC. This sequence encodes CASRDPSGGAYNEQFF.

This clonotype was observed a single time. This rearrangement joins TRBV19 to TRBJ2-3; 7 nucleotides line up with TRBD1. Germline-derived CDR1 and CDR2 are LNHDA and SQIVND (reference sequence). The V segment lost 5 bases and the J segment 1 base; nucleotides outside the gene matches: 18. The CDR3 length is 19 residues. The CDR3 DNA is TGTGCCAGTAGTTCAACCAAAAGGGACAGTGCCTGGGGCACAGATACGCAGTATTTT. It is translated as CASSSTKRDSAWGTDTQYF.

At least ten counts were recorded for this clonotype. V usage is TRBV28 and J usage is TRBJ2-1; TRBD1 matches 9 bases. V was pared by 3 bases and J by 6 bases, with 12 bases of the junction left unmatched. The CDR3 is made up of 17 amino acids. The germline V gene has CDR1 MDHEN and CDR2 SYDVKM. The CDR3 bases are TGTGCCAGCAGTTTCTGGGACAGGGCAAAAAGGCCCAATGAGCAGTTCTTC. Protein sequence: CASSFWDRAKRPNEQFF.

This clonotype came up many times. This chain uses TRBV18 with TRBJ2-5, with a weak D call TRBD2 (6 bases). Trimming took 5 bases from V and 1 from J, leaving 14 bases between them. Germline V lookup: CDR1 KGHSH, CDR2 LQKENI. The CDR3 runs 15 residues. The CDR3 loop is CASSAFRDSQETQYF. The DNA for the CDR3 is TGTGCCAGCTCAGCGTTCCGGGACTCCCAAGAGACCCAGTACTTC.

This sequence joins TRBV6-2 or TRBV6-3 and TRBJ1-1; TRBD1 might be the D (5 bases). This CDR3 has 12 residues. Germline V gene sequence: CDR1 MNHEY, CDR2 SVGEGT. V lost 6 bases and J lost 4, with 9 bases in between. In DNA form, the CDR3 reads TGTGCCAGCAGGGGGCGCGTCACTGAAGCTTTCTTT. Its protein product is CASRGRVTEAFF.

This clonotype was found many times. This chain uses TRBV19 with TRBJ1-1, with TRBD1 matching 7 bases. CDR3 length: 12 amino acids. Germline CDR1 LNHDA, CDR2 SQIVND (reference sequence). Trimming took 5 bases from V and 7 from J; bases not matched to a gene: 4. CDR3 bases: TGTGCCAGTAGTTTCAGGACAGGTGAAGCTTTCTTT. This codes for CASSFRTGEAFF.

This clonotype was observed a few times. The rearrangement links TRBV7-8 to TRBJ1-1; 7 bases are a match to TRBD1. Germline-derived CDR1 and CDR2 are SGHVS and FQNEAQ. This CDR3 comprises 15 residues. V trimming: 4 bases; J trimming: 3 bases; junction bases outside the gene matches: 8. The CDR3 sequence is CASSWGTVSDTEAFF. The CDR3 DNA is TGTGCCAGCAGCTGGGGGACAGTATCCGACACTGAAGCTTTCTTT.

This sequence joins TRBV6-2 or TRBV6-3 and TRBJ2-3; 11 bases are a match to TRBD2. The CDR3 spans 15 residues. V shed 5 bases, J shed 11 bases, and the junction held 12 bases outside the gene matches. The V gene's germline CDR1 is MNHEY and CDR2 SVGEGT. The CDR3 loop reads CASSKLAGATRGQYF. In DNA, the CDR3 is TGTGCCAGCAGTAAACTAGCGGGAGCTACACGGGGGCAGTATTTT.

This clonotype came up many times. V usage is TRBV20-1 and J usage is TRBJ2-2, with 7 bases identical to TRBD1. Germline-derived CDR1 and CDR2 are DFQATT and SNEGSKA (reference sequence). The CDR3 is 14 residues long. V shed 4 bases, J shed 4 bases, and the junction held 6 bases outside the gene matches. The CDR3 bases are TGCAGTGCTAATCCGGGACAGCTCACCGGGGAGCTGTTTTTT. Amino acids: CSANPGQLTGELFF.

The table lists this clonotype with many counts. CDR3: CAIRRAGGNSPLHF. The CDR3 DNA sequence: TGTGCCATCCGCCGGGCAGGGGGTAATTCACCCCTCCACTTT. The chain links TRBV12-3 or TRBV12-4 to TRBJ1-6; the match to TRBD1 covers 7 bases. The CDR3 totals 14 residues. V trimming: 10 bases; J trimming: 6 bases; junction bases outside the gene matches: 9.

There are a few counts of this clonotype. The chain carries TRBV14 and TRBJ2-5; the match to TRBD1 covers 10 bases. Unmatched junction bases numbered 10, after V lost 6 bases and J lost 3 bases. The CDR3 is made up of 16 amino acids. Per germline, CDR1 SGHDN and CDR2 FVKESK. CDR3 protein: CASSQTGGVGEETQYF. DNA of the CDR3: TGTGCCAGCAGTCAGACAGGGGGCGTCGGGGAAGAGACCCAGTACTTC. Combining the CDR3 with reference TRBV14 and TRBJ2-5 gives the whole variable domain EAGVTQFPSHSVIEKGQTVTLRCDPISGHDNLYWYRRVMGKEIKFLLHFVKESKQDESGMPNNRFLAERTGGTYSTLKVQPAELEDSGVYFCASSQTGGVGEETQYFGPGTRLLVL.

V usage is TRBV28 and J usage is TRBJ1-1; no clear D gene. The germline V gene has CDR1 MDHEN and CDR2 SYDVKM. V was cut by 4 bases and J by 0 bases, with 15 bases left in between. The CDR3 is 16 residues long. The CDR3: CASSWTYGLLNTEAFF. Written as DNA, the CDR3 is TGTGCCAGCAGTTGGACTTACGGGCTTTTGAACACTGAAGCTTTCTTT.

This clonotype has ten or more counts. CDR3 loop: CASRPQGEGRQPQHF. The CDR3 coding sequence is TGTGCCAGCAGGCCACAGGGGGAAGGTAGACAGCCCCAGCATTTT. The chain uses TRBV6-1 and TRBJ1-5, with TRBD1 identical over 8 bases. CDR1 is MNHNS and CDR2 is SASEGT in the germline V gene. The trim removed 6 bases at V and 7 bases at J, leaving 11 bases unmatched. The CDR3 covers 15 residues.

This clonotype was found many times. The chain is built from TRBV3-1 and TRBJ1-4; 8 bases map to TRBD1. The V gene's germline CDR1 is LGHDT and CDR2 YNNKEL (reference sequence). This CDR3 contains 13 residues. V trimming: 8 bases; J trimming: 7 bases; junction bases outside the gene matches: 6. CDR3 loop: CASGRGRAEKLFF. The CDR3 nucleotides read TGTGCCAGCGGCAGGGGGCGGGCTGAAAAACTGTTTTTT.